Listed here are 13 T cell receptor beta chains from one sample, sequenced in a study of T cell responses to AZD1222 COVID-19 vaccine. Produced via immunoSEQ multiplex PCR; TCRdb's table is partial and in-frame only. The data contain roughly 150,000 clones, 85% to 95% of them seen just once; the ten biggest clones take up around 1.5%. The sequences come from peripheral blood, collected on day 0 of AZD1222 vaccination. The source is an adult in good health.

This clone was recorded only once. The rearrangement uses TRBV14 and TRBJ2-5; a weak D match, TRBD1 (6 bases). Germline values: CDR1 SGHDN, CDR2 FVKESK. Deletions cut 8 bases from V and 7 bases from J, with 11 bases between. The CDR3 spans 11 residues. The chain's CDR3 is CASSGQWTQYF. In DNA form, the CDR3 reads TGTGCCAGCTCGGGACAATGGACCCAGTACTTC.

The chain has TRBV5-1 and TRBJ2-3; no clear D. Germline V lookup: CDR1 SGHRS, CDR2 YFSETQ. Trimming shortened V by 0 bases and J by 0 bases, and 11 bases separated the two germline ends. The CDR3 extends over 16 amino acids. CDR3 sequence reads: CASSLGPWVSTDTQYF. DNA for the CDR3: TGCGCCAGCAGCTTGGGGCCGTGGGTAAGCACAGATACGCAGTATTTT.

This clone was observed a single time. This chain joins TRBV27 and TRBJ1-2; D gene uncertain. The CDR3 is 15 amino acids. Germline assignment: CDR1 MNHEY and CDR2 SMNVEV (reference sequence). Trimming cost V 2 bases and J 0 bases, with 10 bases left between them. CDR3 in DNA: TGTGCCAGCAGTTTAAAAGGGAACTCTAACTATGGCTACACCTTC. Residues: CASSLKGNSNYGYTF.

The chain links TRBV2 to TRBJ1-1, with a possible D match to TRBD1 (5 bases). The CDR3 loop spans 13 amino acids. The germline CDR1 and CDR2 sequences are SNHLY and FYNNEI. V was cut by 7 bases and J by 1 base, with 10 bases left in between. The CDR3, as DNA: TGTGCCAGCAACCCGGGACCGAACACTGAAGCTTTCTTT. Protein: CASNPGPNTEAFF.

CDR3: CASSPGGAVSYEQYF. CDR3 nucleotides: TGTGCCAGCAGCCCCGGAGGGGCGGTCTCCTACGAGCAGTACTTC. The chain combines TRBV7-2 with TRBJ2-7; TRBD2 might be the D (6 bases). V was shortened by 5 bases and J by 0 bases, with 14 bases between the two germline ends. Germline assignment: CDR1 SGHTA and CDR2 FQGNSA. The CDR3 sequence is 15 residues long.

DNA of the CDR3: TGTGCCAGCACTACCGTGGGGCAGTTGGTCTACACCTTC. This gives the protein CASTTVGQLVYTF. The rearrangement joins TRBV7-9 to TRBJ1-2, with D perhaps matching TRBD1 (5 bases). This CDR3 spans 13 amino acids. Germline-derived CDR1 and CDR2 are SEHNR and FQNEAQ (reference sequence). V was pared by 7 bases and J by 10 bases, with 19 bases between.

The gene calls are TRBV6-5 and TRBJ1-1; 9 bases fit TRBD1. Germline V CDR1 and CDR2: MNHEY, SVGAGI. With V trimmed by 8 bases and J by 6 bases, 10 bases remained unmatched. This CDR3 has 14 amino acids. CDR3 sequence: CASGLGQGDAEAFF. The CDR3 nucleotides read TGTGCCAGCGGACTGGGACAGGGTGACGCTGAAGCTTTCTTT.

For the CDR3, the DNA is TGCAGTGCCCAGGGGTCTTATGGCTACACCTTC. Protein: CSAQGSYGYTF. The V call is TRBV20-1, the J call TRBJ1-2; D may be TRBD1 (6 bases). Germline V CDR1 and CDR2: DFQATT, SNEGSKA (reference sequence). CDR3 length: 11 residues. With 6 bases removed from V and 5 bases from J, the gap between germline ends came to 10 bases.

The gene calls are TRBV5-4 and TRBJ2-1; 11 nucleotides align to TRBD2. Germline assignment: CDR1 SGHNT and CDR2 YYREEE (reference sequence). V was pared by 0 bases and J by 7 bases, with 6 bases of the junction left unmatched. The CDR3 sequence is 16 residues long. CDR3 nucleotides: TGTGCCAGCAGCTTGGGAGTACTAGCGGGAGAAAATGAGCAGTTCTTC. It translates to CASSLGVLAGENEQFF.

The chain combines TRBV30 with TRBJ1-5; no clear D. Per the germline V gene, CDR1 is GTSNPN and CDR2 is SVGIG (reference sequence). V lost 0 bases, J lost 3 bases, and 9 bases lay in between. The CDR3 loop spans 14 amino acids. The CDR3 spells CAWSVSAINQPQHF. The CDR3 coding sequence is TGTGCCTGGAGTGTATCCGCTATCAATCAGCCCCAGCATTTT.

CDR3 amino acids: CATSDLSGTGDVTQYF. In DNA, the CDR3 is TGTGCCACCAGTGATTTGTCCGGGACAGGGGACGTGACCCAGTACTTC. The chain links TRBV24-1 to TRBJ2-5; 10 nucleotides line up with TRBD1. Germline CDR1 reads KGHDR; CDR2 reads SFDVKD. V trimming: 0 bases; J trimming: 7 bases; junction bases outside the gene matches: 7. The CDR3 runs 16 residues.

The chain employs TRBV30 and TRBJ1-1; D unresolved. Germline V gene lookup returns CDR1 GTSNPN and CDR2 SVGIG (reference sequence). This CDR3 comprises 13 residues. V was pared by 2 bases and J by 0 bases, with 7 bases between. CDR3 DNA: TGTGCCTGGAGTTCCGAATTGAACACTGAAGCTTTCTTT. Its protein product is CAWSSELNTEAFF.

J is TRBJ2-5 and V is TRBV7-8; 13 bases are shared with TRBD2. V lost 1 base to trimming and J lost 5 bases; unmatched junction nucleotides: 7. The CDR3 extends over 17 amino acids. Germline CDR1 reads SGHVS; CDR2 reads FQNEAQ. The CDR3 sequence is CASSLVGLAGVGETQYF. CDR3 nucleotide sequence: TGTGCCAGCAGCTTAGTCGGACTAGCGGGAGTAGGCGAGACCCAGTACTTC.